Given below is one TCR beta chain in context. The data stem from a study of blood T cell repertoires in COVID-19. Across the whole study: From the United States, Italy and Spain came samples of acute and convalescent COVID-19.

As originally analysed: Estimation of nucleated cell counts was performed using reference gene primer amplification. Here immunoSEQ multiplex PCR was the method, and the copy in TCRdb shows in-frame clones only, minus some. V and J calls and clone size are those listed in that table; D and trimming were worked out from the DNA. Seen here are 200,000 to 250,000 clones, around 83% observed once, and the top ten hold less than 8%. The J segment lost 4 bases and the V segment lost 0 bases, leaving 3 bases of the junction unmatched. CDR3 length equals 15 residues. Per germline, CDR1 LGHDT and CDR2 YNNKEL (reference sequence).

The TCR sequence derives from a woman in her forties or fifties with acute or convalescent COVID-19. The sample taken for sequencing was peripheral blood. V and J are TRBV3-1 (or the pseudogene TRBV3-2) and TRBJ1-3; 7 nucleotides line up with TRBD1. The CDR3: CASSQETGLGNTIYF. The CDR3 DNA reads TGTGCCAGCAGCCAAGAGACAGGGTTAGGAAACACCATATATTTT.